This TCR beta chain was sequenced for a study of cytomegalovirus exposure and HLA in healthy donors. General study findings and limits: Reported results showed that the classifier diagnosed cytomegalovirus status with high specificity and sensitivity. Cytomegalovirus association was assigned to more than 150 TCR beta chains. Among TCR sequences, most were rare, though some public TCRs appeared in many donors.

Only one count was recorded for this clone. Its antigen is not known. Libraries were prepared by immunoSEQ multiplex PCR; TCRdb keeps only in-frame clonotypes and omits some of them. The data contain tens of thousands of clones, approximately 96% of them seen just once; the ten biggest clones take up under 2%. Trimming removed 5 bases from V and 5 bases from J, with 18 bases in between. CDR1 PRHDT and CDR2 FYEKMQ come from the germline V gene (reference sequence). CDR3 length: 16 residues. It was the roughly 130-subject validation cohort, separate from the approximately 670-subject first cohort, to which the donors belonged.

The V gene is TRBV13, the J gene TRBJ2-2; possible D gene TRBD1, 5 bases. The sample was PBMCs. The source of this sequence is a woman aged 18 to 35 in good health and CMV-seropositive. CDR3 bases: TGTGCCAGCAGCACCGGACACACAGTACGTACCGGGGAGCTGTTTTTT. Amino acid sequence: CASSTGHTVRTGELFF.